The rows below give T cell receptor beta chains drawn from one sample of a study of blood T cell repertoires in COVID-19. Libraries were prepared by immunoSEQ multiplex PCR; TCRdb keeps only in-frame clonotypes and omits some of them. The sample includes approximately 240,000 clones, 80% to 90% seen only once; the top ten take approximately 2.8%. Sequenced: PBMCs or T cells enriched from blood (not recorded which). The receptors stem from a woman aged 50 to 60 in a cohort exposed to, infected with or recovered from COVID-19 (not recorded which). CDR3s leave out the opening cysteine and the closing phenylalanine or tryptophan. Clone size is not always given. Where it is, it says once, few, many or a class for expanded clones.

>TRBJ1-2|TRBV27|-
ASSLLRAETSGYT
>TRBJ2-5|TRBV4-1|-
ASSQDLGANKY
>TRBJ2-5|TRBV11-2|-
ASSAAGVETQY
>TRBJ1-5|TRBV7-2|-
ASSLGAYQPQH
>TRBJ1-3|TRBV10-3|-
AIRGDSGNTIY
>TRBJ2-1|TRBV4-3|-
ASSQDRVAAYNEQF
>TRBJ1-5|TRBV10-3|-
AISESGSGIQPQH
>TRBJ1-6|TRBV3-1/TRBV3-2|-
ASSHTGGLRSYNSPLH
>TRBJ1-2|TRBV6-6|-
ASSYPGGRVGGYT
>TRBJ1-1|TRBV7-2|-
ASSLQGKNTEAF
>TRBJ1-5|TRBV3-1/TRBV3-2|-
ASSQDLTRPLGGYQPQH
>TRBJ2-7|TRBV6-1|-
ASSESGQVYEQY
>TRBJ1-2|TRBV5-6|-
ASSLRDRGSFGGYT
>TRBJ2-6|TRBV19|-
ASSRTRGDNVLT
>TRBJ2-6|TRBV7-2|once
ASSLGWGRGVAGANVLT
>TRBJ2-7|TRBV7-2|-
ASSFSASGYEQY
>TRBJ2-4|TRBV4-3|once
ASSQDSVSKNIQY